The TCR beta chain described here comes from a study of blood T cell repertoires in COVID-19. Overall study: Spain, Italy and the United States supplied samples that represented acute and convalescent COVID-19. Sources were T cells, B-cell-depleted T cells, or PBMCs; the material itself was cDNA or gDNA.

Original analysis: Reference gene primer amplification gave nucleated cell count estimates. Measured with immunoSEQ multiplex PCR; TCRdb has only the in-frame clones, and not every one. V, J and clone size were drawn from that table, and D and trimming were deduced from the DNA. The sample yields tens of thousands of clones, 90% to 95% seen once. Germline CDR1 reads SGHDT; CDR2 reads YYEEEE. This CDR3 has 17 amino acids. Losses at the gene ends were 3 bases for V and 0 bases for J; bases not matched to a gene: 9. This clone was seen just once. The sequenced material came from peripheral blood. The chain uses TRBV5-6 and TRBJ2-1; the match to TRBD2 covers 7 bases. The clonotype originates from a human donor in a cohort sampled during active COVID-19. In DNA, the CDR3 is TGTGCCAGCAGCTCCGGGTGGGGCGGGGGCTCCTACAATGAGCAGTTCTTC. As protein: CASSSGWGGGSYNEQFF.